This T cell receptor (beta chain) was sequenced during a study of CD8 T cells in ankylosing spondylitis. Study observations and caveats: In ankylosing spondylitis patients, matched synovial fluid reportedly showed significant enrichment of disease-linked clones.

TCRdb reprocessed the 5' RACE reads with MiXCR, giving one entry per CDR3 protein. Of a few hundred thousand distinct CDR3 sequences in the sample, around 20% are singletons; the top ten hold 3.5% to 4.5%. This clonotype was recorded only once. Its antigen is currently unknown. The clonotype comes from a female donor with ankylosing spondylitis or in good health (not recorded which). The sample was blood, either unsorted or a sorted T cell fraction (not recorded which).

CDR3: CASSQPGFPYEQYF. CDR3 DNA sequence: TGTGCCAGCTCACAGCCGGGCTTCCCCTACGAGCAGTACTTC. J is TRBJ2-7 and V is TRBV18; D remains ambiguous. The CDR3 totals 14 residues. The germline V gene has CDR1 KGHSH and CDR2 LQKENI. The V gene lost 4 bases and the J gene lost 2 bases, with 12 bases spanning the gap.